This TCR beta chain was profiled in a study of CD8 T cells in ankylosing spondylitis. Study-wide findings and caveats: Made up of about eight highly homologous variants, a TCR beta motif appeared characteristic of ankylosing spondylitis blood.

Each TCR beta library was made by quantitative 5'-RACE that incorporated molecular barcodes. TCRdb re-derived calls from the 5' RACE reads in MiXCR, one entry per CDR3 protein. The sample includes 450,000 to 550,000 distinct CDR3 sequences, roughly 5.3% of them seen just once. This clonotype was seen at least ten times. What it binds is unknown. CDR1 is LGHNA and CDR2 is YNFKEQ in the germline V gene. Trimming stripped 1 base from V and 9 bases from J, with 13 bases between. There are 14 residues in the CDR3. Specimen: blood, either unsorted or a sorted T cell fraction (not recorded which). The chain joins TRBV4-2 to TRBJ2-1; the D gene is possibly TRBD2 (5 bases). This clonotype was sampled from a male donor with ankylosing spondylitis. This chain's CDR3 is CASSQGGDRPEQFF. In DNA form, the CDR3 reads TGTGCCAGCAGCCAAGGGGGAGATCGGCCTGAGCAGTTCTTC.